Listed here are 29 T cell receptor beta chains from one sample, sequenced in a study of blood T cell repertoires in COVID-19. Clones were read by immunoSEQ multiplex PCR, and TCRdb kept only the in-frame ones, dropping some. The repertoire includes about 140,000 clones, nearly 80% of them detected once, and roughly 2.9% sits in the top ten. The sequencing input was PBMCs or T cells enriched from blood (not recorded which). The receptors were gathered from a woman aged 45-65 years who had recovered from COVID-19.

The CDR3 sequence: CASSARTGAQETQYF. CDR3 DNA sequence: TGTGCCAGCAGCGCCCGGACAGGGGCGCAAGAGACCCAGTACTTC. The chain carries TRBV9 and TRBJ2-5; 9 nucleotides align to TRBD1. Germline loops: CDR1 SGDLS, CDR2 YYNGEE. The CDR3 is 15 residues long. V dropped 3 bases and J dropped 2; count of bases not matched to a gene: 5. The variable domain in full, completed from reference TRBV9 and TRBJ2-5, reads DSGVTQTPKHLITATGQRVTLRCSPRSGDLSVYWYQQSLDQGLQFLIQYYNGEERAKGNILERFSAQQFPDLHSELNLSSLELGDSALYFCASSARTGAQETQYFGPGTRLLVL.

The chain recombines TRBV27 with TRBJ1-1; perhaps TRBD1 as D (5 bases). Germline-derived CDR1 and CDR2 are MNHEY and SMNVEV (reference sequence). V was clipped by 6 bases and J by 0 bases, with 14 bases between them. The CDR3 is 15 amino acids. CDR3 protein: CASSPLGGVNTEAFF. CDR3 in DNA: TGTGCCAGCAGCCCACTCGGGGGGGTGAACACTGAAGCTTTCTTT.

This rearrangement joins TRBV2 to TRBJ1-6; TRBD1 is a possible D gene (5 bases). Trimming shortened V by 8 bases and J by 7 bases, and 12 bases separated the two germline ends. The germline V gene has CDR1 SNHLY and CDR2 FYNNEI. CDR3 size: 13 residues. DNA for the CDR3: TGTGCCAGCTGCCTTCGACAGAATTCACCCCTCCACTTT. Encoded protein: CASCLRQNSPLHF.

The rearrangement uses TRBV7-9 and TRBJ1-3; D unresolved. The CDR3 totals 15 residues. From germline, CDR1 is SEHNR and CDR2 FQNEAQ (reference sequence). The ends were cut back, 1 base at V and 4 bases at J, with 11 bases in the middle. The CDR3: CASSLDPRGGNTIYF. CDR3 bases: TGTGCCAGCAGCTTAGACCCCCGAGGGGGAAACACCATATATTTT. Full variable domain (rest looked up from reference TRBV7-9 and TRBJ1-3): DTGVSQNPRHKITKRGQNVTFRCDPISEHNRLYWYRQTLGQGPEFLTYFQNEAQLEKSRLLSDRFSAERPKGSFSTLEIQRTEQGDSAMYLCASSLDPRGGNTIYFGEGSWLTVV.

This chain links TRBV4-1 with TRBJ1-1, with D maybe TRBD1 (6 bases). V lost 2 bases to trimming and J lost 6 bases, with 16 bases between them. Per the germline V gene, CDR1 is MGHRA and CDR2 is YSYEKL. The CDR3 is made up of 15 amino acids. The CDR3 protein is CASSQPGSGGPEAFF. CDR3 nucleotides: TGCGCCAGCAGCCAACCCGGTTCGGGGGGGCCTGAAGCTTTCTTT.

J is TRBJ1-6 and V is TRBV19; D perhaps matches TRBD1 (5 bases). The CDR3 is 16 residues long. Germline V lookup: CDR1 LNHDA, CDR2 SQIVND (reference sequence). V was clipped by 5 bases and J by 7 bases, with 18 bases between them. CDR3 in DNA: TGTGCCAGTAGTCGTCAGGGTTCGGTGGGAAATTCACCCCTCCACTTT. Its protein product is CASSRQGSVGNSPLHF.

The chain links TRBV12-3 or TRBV12-4 to TRBJ1-2; 8 nucleotides match TRBD1. The CDR3 sequence is 13 residues long. V gave up 6 bases and J gave up 8 bases; unmatched junction bases: 8. The CDR3 DNA is TGTGCCAGCAGCCCAGACAGGGGCGGCGGCTACACCTTC. Encoded protein: CASSPDRGGGYTF.

The CDR3 DNA sequence: TGCGCCAGCAGCCCGACTGGGGGCAGAGGCTACACCTTC. It is translated as CASSPTGGRGYTF. This chain connects TRBV5-1 to TRBJ1-2, with D possibly TRBD1 on 6 matching bases. Trimming took off 4 bases at V and 8 bases at J, with 15 bases between the two ends. The germline gives CDR1 SGHRS, CDR2 YFSETQ. The CDR3 is made up of 13 amino acids.

Relative to its sample, this clone is medium-sized. This chain uses TRBV28 with TRBJ1-2; D is unclear. Germline V gene sequence: CDR1 MDHEN, CDR2 SYDVKM. The CDR3 runs to 15 residues. The ends were cut back, 2 bases at V and 5 bases at J, with 15 bases in the middle. The CDR3 loop is CASSLMDRRRYGYTF. The CDR3 coding sequence is TGTGCCAGCAGTTTAATGGACCGGAGGAGGTATGGCTACACCTTC.

The gene calls are TRBV5-4 and TRBJ2-5; possible D gene TRBD1, 6 bases. CDR3 length equals 15 residues. Germline V lookup: CDR1 SGHNT, CDR2 YYREEE (reference sequence). V was clipped by 0 bases and J by 1 base, with 10 bases between them. The CDR3: CASSLATGVQETQYF. CDR3 DNA: TGTGCCAGCAGCTTGGCGACAGGCGTCCAAGAGACCCAGTACTTC.

This chain connects TRBV6-1 to TRBJ2-7, with 7 bases aligning to TRBD2. The germline V gene encodes CDR1 MNHNS and CDR2 SASEGT. This CDR3 is built from 14 residues. Trimming took 1 base from V and 7 from J; bases not matched to a gene: 7. The CDR3 loop reads CASSEERGRLEQYF. Written as DNA, the CDR3 is TGTGCCAGCAGTGAAGAGCGGGGACGCCTGGAGCAGTACTTC.

Here the CDR3 reads CASTPAEEAFF. The CDR3 DNA sequence: TGTGCCAGCACCCCGGCGGAGGAAGCTTTCTTT. This chain links TRBV9 with TRBJ1-1, with D unresolved. This CDR3 has 11 amino acids. In germline, CDR1 is SGDLS, CDR2 YYNGEE. The V and J ends lost 6 bases and 8 bases respectively, with 11 bases between them.

V and J are TRBV10-1 and TRBJ1-1; tentatively, D is TRBD1 (5 bases). In germline, CDR1 is WNHNN, CDR2 SYGVQD (reference sequence). This CDR3 has 14 residues. The germline V and J ends were trimmed by 5 bases and 5 bases, with 15 bases remaining between them. The CDR3 sequence is CASSYWGGGTEAFF. CDR3 DNA sequence: TGCGCCAGCAGTTATTGGGGGGGAGGGACTGAAGCTTTCTTT.

The V call is TRBV4-2, the J call TRBJ1-5; D unresolved. CDR3 length: 15 residues. CDR1 is LGHNA, CDR2 YNFKEQ, per germline. V was cut by 0 bases and J by 0 bases, with 6 bases left in between. As DNA, the CDR3 is TGTGCCAGCAGCCAAGATCCCAATAGCAATCAGCCCCAGCATTTT. Translated, it gives CASSQDPNSNQPQHF.

The rearrangement links TRBV7-3 to TRBJ1-6; 7 positions agree with TRBD1. CDR3 length: 14 residues. Germline V lookup: CDR1 SGHTA, CDR2 FQGTGA. The J segment lost 7 bases and the V segment lost 3 bases, leaving 3 bases of the junction unmatched. The CDR3 spells CASSLGQTNSPLHF. As DNA, the CDR3 is TGTGCCAGCAGCTTGGGACAGACGAATTCACCCCTCCACTTT.

This rearrangement joins TRBV2 to TRBJ1-5; 8 bases map to TRBD1. This CDR3 comprises 15 residues. The germline gives CDR1 SNHLY, CDR2 FYNNEI. After removal of 6 bases from V and 7 bases from J, the junction contained 11 bases not matched to a gene. The CDR3 here is CASSAQAGGGQPQHF. For the CDR3, the DNA is TGTGCCAGCAGCGCCCAGGCAGGGGGCGGGCAGCCCCAGCATTTT.

V is TRBV18 and J is TRBJ2-1; 8 bases align to TRBD1. The CDR3 is 14 residues long. V gave up 2 bases and J gave up 8 bases; unmatched junction bases: 5. Germline CDR1 KGHSH, CDR2 LQKENI. The CDR3 DNA follows: TGTGCCAGCTCACCAAAGACAGGGGAGTATGAGCAGTTCTTC. It yields the protein CASSPKTGEYEQFF. The full variable domain, its missing parts supplied by reference TRBV18 and TRBJ2-1, is NAGVMQNPRHLVRRRGQEARLRCSPMKGHSHVYWYRQLPEEGLKFMVYLQKENIIDESGMPKERFSAEFPKEGPSILRIQQVVRGDSAAYFCASSPKTGEYEQFFGPGTRLTVL.

The rearrangement uses TRBV6-2 or TRBV6-3 and TRBJ1-2, with D hard to call. The CDR3 is 12 amino acids. V was cut by 5 bases and J by 11 bases, with 15 bases left in between. The germline gives CDR1 MNHEY, CDR2 SVGEGT. The CDR3 protein is CASSIERLIYTF. DNA for the CDR3: TGTGCCAGCAGTATAGAACGATTAATTTACACCTTC.

The rearrangement links TRBV3-1 (or the pseudogene TRBV3-2) to TRBJ2-2; D is uncertain. The CDR3 is 13 residues long. The germline V gene has CDR1 LGHDT and CDR2 YNNKEL (reference sequence). The V and J ends lost 3 bases and 1 base respectively, with 3 bases between them. CDR3 region: CASSHRNTGELFF. DNA of the CDR3: TGTGCCAGCAGCCACCGGAACACCGGGGAGCTGTTTTTT.

The rearrangement uses TRBV2 and TRBJ1-1; D is uncertain. The CDR3 has 13 amino acids. The V gene's germline CDR1 is SNHLY and CDR2 FYNNEI. V was pared by 6 bases and J by 3 bases, with 11 bases between. The chain's CDR3 is CASRAQIDTEAFF. The DNA for the CDR3 is TGTGCCAGCAGAGCCCAAATAGACACTGAAGCTTTCTTT. The variable domain in full, with the rest retrieved from reference TRBV2 and TRBJ1-1, is EPEVTQTPSHQVTQMGQEVILRCVPISNHLYFYWYRQILGQKVEFLVSFYNNEISEKSEIFDDQFSVERPDGSNFTLKIRSTKLEDSAMYFCASRAQIDTEAFFGQGTRLTVV.

V gene TRBV5-1 combines with J gene TRBJ2-7; maybe TRBD2 (6 bases). The V gene's germline CDR1 is SGHRS and CDR2 YFSETQ. V lost 4 bases to trimming and J lost 4 bases, with 12 bases between them. The CDR3 loop spans 13 amino acids. Here the CDR3 reads CASSAGGKYEQYF. DNA for the CDR3: TGCGCCAGCAGCGCCGGGGGTAAATACGAGCAGTACTTC.

This chain uses TRBV19 with TRBJ1-2, with a tentative D call TRBD1 (6 bases). The germline V gene has CDR1 LNHDA and CDR2 SQIVND (reference sequence). V dropped 0 bases and J dropped 7 bases, with 18 bases sitting between them. The CDR3 runs to 16 residues. CDR3 protein: CASSIDWNRVGFGYTF. CDR3 nucleotides: TGTGCCAGTAGTATAGATTGGAACAGGGTTGGTTTTGGCTACACCTTC. The variable domain in full, completed from reference TRBV19 and TRBJ1-2, reads DGGITQSPKYLFRKEGQNVTLSCEQNLNHDAMYWYRQDPGQGLRLIYYSQIVNDFQKGDIAEGYSVSREKKESFPLTVTSAQKNPTAFYLCASSIDWNRVGFGYTFGSGTRLTVV.

The CDR3 loop reads CASSLGRGLQETQYF. CDR3 bases: TGTGCCAGCAGCTTAGGACGGGGTCTCCAAGAGACCCAGTACTTC. The chain uses TRBV11-1 and TRBJ2-5, with D possibly being TRBD2 (5 bases). Trimming shortened V by 1 base and J by 1 base, and 10 bases separated the two germline ends. This CDR3 region has 15 residues. Germline V gene lookup returns CDR1 SGHAT and CDR2 FQDESV (reference sequence).

The chain combines TRBV14 with TRBJ2-3, with 13 bases identical to TRBD2. Trimming took 3 bases from V and 5 from J; bases not matched to a gene: 5. The V gene's germline CDR1 is SGHDN and CDR2 FVKESK. CDR3 length: 16 amino acids. CDR3 DNA sequence: TGTGCCAGCAGCCATCTACTAGCGGGAGGGGAAGATACGCAGTATTTT. Its protein is CASSHLLAGGEDTQYF.

The CDR3 sequence: CASMGPRVYTF. CDR3 sequence (DNA): TGTGCCAGTATGGGGCCCCGCGTCTACACCTTC. The chain combines TRBV19 with TRBJ1-2; the D gene is possibly TRBD1 (5 bases). There are 11 residues in the CDR3. The ends were cut back, 7 bases at V and 10 bases at J, with 13 bases in the middle. Germline CDR1 reads LNHDA; CDR2 reads SQIVND (reference sequence).

The chain carries TRBV7-8 and TRBJ2-5, with D tentatively TRBD2 (7 bases). Germline V gives CDR1 SGHVS, CDR2 FQNEAQ. V gave up 2 bases and J gave up 3 bases, with 13 bases separating them. The CDR3 covers 15 residues. The CDR3 coding sequence is TGTGCCAGCAGCTTATCGGCGGGGGCGGAAGAGACCCAGTACTTC. It is translated as CASSLSAGAEETQYF. Full variable domain (remainder filled in from reference TRBV7-8 and TRBJ2-5): GAGVSQSPRYKVAKRGQDVALRCDPISGHVSLFWYQQALGQGPEFLTYFQNEAQLDKSGLPSDRFFAERPEGSVSTLKIQRTQQEDSAVYLCASSLSAGAEETQYFGPGTRLLVL.

The CDR3 protein is CASSRGQASSGANVLTF. The DNA for the CDR3 is TGTGCCAGCAGCCGCGGACAGGCATCCTCTGGGGCCAACGTCCTGACTTTC. The chain couples TRBV7-9 to TRBJ2-6; 7 bases line up with TRBD1. This CDR3 contains 17 residues. V gave up 5 bases and J gave up 0 bases; unmatched junction bases: 7. The V gene's germline CDR1 is SEHNR and CDR2 FQNEAQ (reference sequence).

The chain carries TRBV30 and TRBJ2-7; D might be TRBD1 (6 bases). Germline V gene sequence: CDR1 GTSNPN, CDR2 SVGIG (reference sequence). Deletions cut 5 bases from V and 2 bases from J, with 19 bases between. The CDR3 extends over 15 amino acids. In DNA form, the CDR3 reads TGTGCCTGGGGCCCGGGACACCTCGTCCCCTACGAGCAGTACTTC. Translation gives CAWGPGHLVPYEQYF. Using reference TRBV30 and TRBJ2-7 for the parts outside the CDR3, the full variable domain is SQTIHQWPATLVQPVGSPLSLECTVEGTSNPNLYWYRQAAGRGLQLLFYSVGIGQISSEVPQNLSASRPQDRQFILSSKKLLLSDSGFYLCAWGPGHLVPYEQYFGPGTRLTVT.

This clone was counted a single time. This chain joins TRBV4-2 and TRBJ2-4, with D tentatively TRBD2 (7 bases). Germline CDR1 reads LGHNA; CDR2 reads YNFKEQ. This CDR3 spans 15 amino acids. The V end lost 4 bases, the J end lost 6 bases, and 16 bases lay between the germline ends. CDR3 sequence: CASSLAGLGGNIQYF. DNA of the CDR3: TGTGCCAGCAGCCTAGCGGGTTTAGGGGGAAACATTCAGTACTTC.